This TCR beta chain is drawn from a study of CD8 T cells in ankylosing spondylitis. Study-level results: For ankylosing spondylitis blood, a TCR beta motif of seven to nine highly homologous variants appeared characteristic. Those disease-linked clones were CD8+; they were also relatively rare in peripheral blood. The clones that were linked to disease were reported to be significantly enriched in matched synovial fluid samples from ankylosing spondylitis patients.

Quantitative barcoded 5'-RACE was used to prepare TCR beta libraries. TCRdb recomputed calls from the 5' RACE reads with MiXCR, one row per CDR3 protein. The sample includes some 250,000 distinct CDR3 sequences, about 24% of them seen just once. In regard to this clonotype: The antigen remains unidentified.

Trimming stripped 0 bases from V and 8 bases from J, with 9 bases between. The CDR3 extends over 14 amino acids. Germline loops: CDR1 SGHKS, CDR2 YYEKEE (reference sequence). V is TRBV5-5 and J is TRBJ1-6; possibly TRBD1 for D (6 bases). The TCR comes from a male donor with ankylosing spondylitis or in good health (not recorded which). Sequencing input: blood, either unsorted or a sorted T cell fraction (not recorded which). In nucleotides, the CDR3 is TGTGCCAGCAGCTTGGGGACAGTCGATTCACCCCTCCACTTT. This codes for CASSLGTVDSPLHF.